Presented here are 7 T cell receptor beta chains from one specimen sequenced in a study of cytomegalovirus exposure and HLA in healthy donors. The PCR employed 60 Vbeta primers together with 13 Jbeta primers. This table comes from immunoSEQ multiplex PCR, and its TCRdb copy is limited to in-frame clones, with some not included. The data show 150,000 to 190,000 clones, around 75% seen once. The specimen sequenced was PBMCs. The receptors shown here come from a man between 18 and 35 years old in good health and CMV-seronegative.

This clone has only a few counts. This sequence joins TRBV5-1 and TRBJ2-7; D uncertain. Germline V gene lookup returns CDR1 SGHRS and CDR2 YFSETQ. This CDR3 contains 13 residues. The V end lost 4 bases, the J end lost 3 bases, and 11 bases lay between the germline ends. The CDR3 spells CASSQTGFYEQYF. In nucleotides, the CDR3 is TGCGCCAGCAGCCAGACGGGTTTCTACGAGCAGTACTTC.

The rearrangement joins TRBV7-6 to TRBJ2-3; 11 bases match TRBD2. The germline V gene has CDR1 SGHVS and CDR2 FNYEAQ. This CDR3 has 17 amino acids. V dropped 1 base and J dropped 1; count of bases not matched to a gene: 4. The CDR3 nucleotides are TGTGCCAGCAGCTTAGACACGGGACTAGCGGGCACAGATACGCAGTATTTT. It yields the protein CASSLDTGLAGTDTQYF.

This rearrangement joins TRBV6-1 to TRBJ1-2; D is perhaps TRBD1 (5 bases). Trimming cost V 6 bases and J 4 bases, with 18 bases left between them. CDR1 and CDR2 from the germline V gene are MNHNS and SASEGT. CDR3 length: 15 amino acids. The DNA of the CDR3 is TGTGCCAGCAGCTACGACCCGACAGTCCCCTATGGCTACACCTTC. It yields the protein CASSYDPTVPYGYTF.

This chain connects TRBV19 to TRBJ2-3; 9 bases are shared with TRBD1. With 6 bases clipped from V and 4 bases from J, the junction kept 8 bases outside the gene matches. This CDR3 has 15 residues. In germline, CDR1 is LNHDA, CDR2 SQIVND (reference sequence). In DNA form, the CDR3 reads TGTGCCAGTAGCCTGACAGGGGGAGGCGCAGATACGCAGTATTTT. It yields the protein CASSLTGGGADTQYF.

The rearrangement links TRBV7-2 to TRBJ2-7, with D tentatively TRBD2 (6 bases). Trimming cost V 1 base and J 3 bases, with 13 bases left between them. The CDR3 consists of 15 residues. CDR1 and CDR2 (germline): SGHTA, FQGNSA. CDR3 region: CASSLGAGMGYEQYF. The CDR3 region has the DNA TGTGCCAGCAGCTTAGGGGCGGGAATGGGCTACGAGCAGTACTTC.

CDR3 region: CASSFPGEDTGELFF. DNA for the CDR3: TGTGCCAGCAGCTTTCCGGGGGAGGACACCGGGGAGCTGTTTTTT. The chain is built from TRBV7-2 and TRBJ2-2, with D perhaps matching TRBD2 (6 bases). Trimming pared 3 bases from V and 3 bases from J, leaving 11 bases between. Germline assignment: CDR1 SGHTA and CDR2 FQGNSA. The length of the CDR3 is 15 residues.

The chain is built from TRBV6-1 and TRBJ1-1; a possible D gene is TRBD1 (6 bases). Germline V gene lookup returns CDR1 MNHNS and CDR2 SASEGT. Trimming stripped 7 bases from V and 4 bases from J, with 19 bases between. The length of the CDR3 is 15 residues. The CDR3 spells CASIGGGPKGTEAFF. DNA for the CDR3: TGTGCCAGCATTGGGGGGGGCCCCAAGGGCACTGAAGCTTTCTTT.